This entry concerns a single TCR beta chain. Unique molecular identifiers were attached to individual cDNA molecules during library preparation. One entry per CDR3 protein, called by TCRdb with MiXCR from the RACE reads. Here the sample spans over 65,000 distinct CDR3 sequences, 11% being singletons. This sample was included in a study of human T cells and chemical hapten exposure. Specified time point: patch test 2, 6 weeks after DPC sensitization. Treatment in this sample: therapeutic diphenylcyclopropenone sensitization with weekly scalp DPC. The CDR3 sequence is 15 residues long. From germline, CDR1 is KGHSH and CDR2 LQKENI. V lost 2 bases, J lost 2 bases, and 12 bases lay in between.

The specimen comprised whole blood, sampled in connection with sensitization to the hapten diphenylcyclopropenone (DPC). This receptor was taken from a man younger than 35 with alopecia areata. Some clones in this sample may be carry-over from other donors' samples. The J gene is TRBJ1-1, the V gene TRBV18, with no clear D. CDR3 residues: CASSPREGRNTEAFF. CDR3 nucleotides: TGTGCCAGCTCACCAAGAGAAGGGCGAAACACTGAAGCTTTCTTT.